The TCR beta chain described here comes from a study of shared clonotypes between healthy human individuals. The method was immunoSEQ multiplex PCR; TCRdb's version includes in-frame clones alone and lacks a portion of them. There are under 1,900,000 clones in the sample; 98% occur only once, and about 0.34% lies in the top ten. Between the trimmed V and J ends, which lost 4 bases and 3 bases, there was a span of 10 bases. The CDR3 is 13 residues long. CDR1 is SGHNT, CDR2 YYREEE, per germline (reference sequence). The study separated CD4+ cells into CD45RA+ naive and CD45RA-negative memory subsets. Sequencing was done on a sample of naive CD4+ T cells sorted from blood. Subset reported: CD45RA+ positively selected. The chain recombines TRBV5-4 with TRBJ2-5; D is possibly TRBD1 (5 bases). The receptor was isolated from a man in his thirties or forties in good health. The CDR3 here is CASSQSTEETQYF. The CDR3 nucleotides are TGTGCCAGCAGCCAATCGACAGAAGAGACCCAGTACTTC.